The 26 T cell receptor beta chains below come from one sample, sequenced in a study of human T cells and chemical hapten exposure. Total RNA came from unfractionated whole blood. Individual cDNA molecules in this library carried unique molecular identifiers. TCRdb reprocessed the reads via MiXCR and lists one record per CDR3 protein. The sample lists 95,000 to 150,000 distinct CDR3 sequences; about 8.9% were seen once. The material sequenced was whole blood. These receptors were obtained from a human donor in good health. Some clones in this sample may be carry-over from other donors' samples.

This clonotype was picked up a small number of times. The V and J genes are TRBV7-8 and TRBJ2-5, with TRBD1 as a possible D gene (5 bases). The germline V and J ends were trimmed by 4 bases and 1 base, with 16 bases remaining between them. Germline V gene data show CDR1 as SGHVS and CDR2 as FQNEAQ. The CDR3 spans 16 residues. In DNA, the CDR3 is TGTGCCAGCAGCTACGCAGGGCCACGAACCCAAGAGACCCAGTACTTC. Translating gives CASSYAGPRTQETQYF.

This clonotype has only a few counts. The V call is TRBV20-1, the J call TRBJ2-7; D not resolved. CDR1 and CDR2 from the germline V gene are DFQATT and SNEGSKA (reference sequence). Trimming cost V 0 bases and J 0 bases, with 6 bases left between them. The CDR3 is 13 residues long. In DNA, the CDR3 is TGCAGTGCTAGAGATACCCTCTCCTACGAGCAGTACTTC. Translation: CSARDTLSYEQYF.

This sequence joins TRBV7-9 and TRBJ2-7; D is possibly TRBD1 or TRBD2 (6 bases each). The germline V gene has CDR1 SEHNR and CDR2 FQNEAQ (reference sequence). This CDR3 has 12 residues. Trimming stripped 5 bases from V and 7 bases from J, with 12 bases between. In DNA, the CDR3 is TGTGCCAGCAGCAGGGGGGTCTGGGAGCAGTACTTC. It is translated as CASSRGVWEQYF. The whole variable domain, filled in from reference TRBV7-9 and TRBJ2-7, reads DTGVSQNPRHKITKRGQNVTFRCDPISEHNRLYWYRQTLGQGPEFLTYFQNEAQLEKSRLLSDRFSAERPKGSFSTLEIQRTEQGDSAMYLCASSRGVWEQYFGPGTRLTVT.

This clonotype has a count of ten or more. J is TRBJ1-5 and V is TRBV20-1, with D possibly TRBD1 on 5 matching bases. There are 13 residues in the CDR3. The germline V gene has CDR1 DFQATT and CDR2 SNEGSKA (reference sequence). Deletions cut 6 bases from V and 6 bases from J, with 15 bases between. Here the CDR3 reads CSARGRGGQPQHF. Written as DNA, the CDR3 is TGCAGTGCCCGGGGAAGGGGTGGTCAGCCCCAGCATTTT.

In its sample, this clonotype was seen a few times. The CDR3 is CASSYHPGDLDTGELFF. CDR3 nucleotides: TGTGCCAGCAGTTACCACCCGGGGGATCTGGACACCGGGGAGCTGTTTTTT. The V call is TRBV6-2 or TRBV6-3, the J call TRBJ2-2, with a possible D match to TRBD2 (6 bases). The V and J ends lost 2 bases and 3 bases respectively, with 16 bases between them. There are 17 residues in the CDR3. The germline V gene encodes CDR1 MNHEY and CDR2 SVGEGT.

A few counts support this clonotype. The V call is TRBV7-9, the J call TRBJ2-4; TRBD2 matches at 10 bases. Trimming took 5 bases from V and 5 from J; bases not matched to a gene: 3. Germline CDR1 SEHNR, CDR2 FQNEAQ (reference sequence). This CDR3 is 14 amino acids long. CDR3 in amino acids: CASSILAGENIQYF. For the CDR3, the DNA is TGTGCCAGCAGCATTCTAGCGGGGGAAAACATTCAGTACTTC.

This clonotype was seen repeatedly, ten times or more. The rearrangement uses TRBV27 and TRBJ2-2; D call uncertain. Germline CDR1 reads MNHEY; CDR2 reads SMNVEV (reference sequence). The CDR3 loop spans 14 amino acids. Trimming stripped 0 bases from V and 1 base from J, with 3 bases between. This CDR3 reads CASSLSGNTGELFF. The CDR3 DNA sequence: TGTGCCAGCAGTTTATCAGGGAACACCGGGGAGCTGTTTTTT.

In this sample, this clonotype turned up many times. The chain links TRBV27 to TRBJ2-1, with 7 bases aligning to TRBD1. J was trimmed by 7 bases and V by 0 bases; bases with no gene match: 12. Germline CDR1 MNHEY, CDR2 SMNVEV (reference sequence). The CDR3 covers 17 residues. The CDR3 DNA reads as TGTGCCAGCAGTTTATCCCGGACGACAGGGTTTCGGAATGAGCAGTTCTTC. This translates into CASSLSRTTGFRNEQFF.

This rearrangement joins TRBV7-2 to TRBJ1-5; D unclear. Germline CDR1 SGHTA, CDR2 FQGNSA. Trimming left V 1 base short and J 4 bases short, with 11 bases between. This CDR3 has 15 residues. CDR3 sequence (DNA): TGTGCCAGCAGCTTAGGCAGCGGAACAAATCAGCCCCAGCATTTT. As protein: CASSLGSGTNQPQHF.

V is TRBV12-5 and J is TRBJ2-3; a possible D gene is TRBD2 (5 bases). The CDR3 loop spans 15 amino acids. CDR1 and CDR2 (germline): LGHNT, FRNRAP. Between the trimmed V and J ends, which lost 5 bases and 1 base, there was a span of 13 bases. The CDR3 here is CASGPGSRGTDTQYF. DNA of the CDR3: TGTGCTAGTGGTCCGGGTTCGAGGGGCACAGATACGCAGTATTTT.

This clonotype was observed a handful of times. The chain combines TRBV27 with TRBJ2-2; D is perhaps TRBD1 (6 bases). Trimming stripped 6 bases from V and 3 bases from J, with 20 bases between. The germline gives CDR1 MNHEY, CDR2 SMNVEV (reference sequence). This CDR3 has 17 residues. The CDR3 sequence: CASSPLTGIGDTGELFF. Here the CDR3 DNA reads TGTGCCAGCAGCCCTCTCACAGGGATCGGGGACACCGGGGAGCTGTTTTTT.

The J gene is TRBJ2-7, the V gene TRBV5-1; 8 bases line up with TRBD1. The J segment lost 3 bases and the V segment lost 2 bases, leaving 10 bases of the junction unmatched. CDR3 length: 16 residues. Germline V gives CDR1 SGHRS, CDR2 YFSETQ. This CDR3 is CASSFSPGGPYYEQYF. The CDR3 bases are TGCGCCAGCAGCTTTTCCCCAGGGGGCCCATACTACGAGCAGTACTTC.

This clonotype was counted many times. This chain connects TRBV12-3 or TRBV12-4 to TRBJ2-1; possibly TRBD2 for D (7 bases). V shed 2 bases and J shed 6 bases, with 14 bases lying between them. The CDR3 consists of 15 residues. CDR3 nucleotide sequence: TGTGCCAGCAGTTTACGAGGGGGGGATCTCAATGAGCAGTTCTTC. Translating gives CASSLRGGDLNEQFF.

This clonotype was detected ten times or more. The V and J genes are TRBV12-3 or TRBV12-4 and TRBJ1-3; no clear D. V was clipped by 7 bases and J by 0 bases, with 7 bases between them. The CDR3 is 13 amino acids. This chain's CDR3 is CASTGDSGNTIYF. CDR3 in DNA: TGTGCCAGCACGGGTGACTCTGGAAACACCATATATTTT.

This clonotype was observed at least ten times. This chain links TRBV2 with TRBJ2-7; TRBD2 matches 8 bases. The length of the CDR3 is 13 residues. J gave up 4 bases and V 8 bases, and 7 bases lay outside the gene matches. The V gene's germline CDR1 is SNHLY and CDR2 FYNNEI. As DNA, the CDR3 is TGTGCCAGCGCCGTCAGCGGGAGTTACGAGCAGTACTTC. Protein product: CASAVSGSYEQYF.

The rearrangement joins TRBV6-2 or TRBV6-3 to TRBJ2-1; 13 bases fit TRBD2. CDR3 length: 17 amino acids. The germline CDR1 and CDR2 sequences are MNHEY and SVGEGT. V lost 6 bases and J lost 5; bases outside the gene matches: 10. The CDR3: CASRPAAGTSGDNEQFF. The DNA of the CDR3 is TGTGCCAGCAGACCCGCCGCCGGGACTAGCGGGGACAATGAGCAGTTCTTC.

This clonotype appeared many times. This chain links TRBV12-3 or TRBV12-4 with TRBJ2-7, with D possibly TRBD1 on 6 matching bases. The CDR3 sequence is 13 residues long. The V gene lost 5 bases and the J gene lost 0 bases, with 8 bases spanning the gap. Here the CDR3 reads CASSRDNSYEQYF. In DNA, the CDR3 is TGTGCCAGCAGTCGGGACAACTCCTACGAGCAGTACTTC.

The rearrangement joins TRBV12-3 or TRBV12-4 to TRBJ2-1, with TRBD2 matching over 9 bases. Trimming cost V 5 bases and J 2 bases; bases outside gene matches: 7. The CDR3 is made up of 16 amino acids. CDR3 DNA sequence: TGTGCCAGCAGTCATTCCGGGACTAGCACCTACAATGAGCAGTTCTTC. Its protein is CASSHSGTSTYNEQFF.

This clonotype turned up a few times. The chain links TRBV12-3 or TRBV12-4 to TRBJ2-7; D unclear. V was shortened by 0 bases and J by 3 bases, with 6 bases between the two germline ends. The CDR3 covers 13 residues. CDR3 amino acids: CASSLASDYEQYF. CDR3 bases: TGTGCCAGCAGTTTAGCGTCTGACTACGAGCAGTACTTC.

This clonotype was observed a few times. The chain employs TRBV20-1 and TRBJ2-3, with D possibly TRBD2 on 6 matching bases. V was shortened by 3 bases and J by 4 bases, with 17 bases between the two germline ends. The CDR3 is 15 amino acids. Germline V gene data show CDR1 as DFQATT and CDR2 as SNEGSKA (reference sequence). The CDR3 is CSARPGGIVADTQYF. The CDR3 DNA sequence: TGCAGTGCTAGGCCAGGCGGGATCGTGGCAGATACGCAGTATTTT.

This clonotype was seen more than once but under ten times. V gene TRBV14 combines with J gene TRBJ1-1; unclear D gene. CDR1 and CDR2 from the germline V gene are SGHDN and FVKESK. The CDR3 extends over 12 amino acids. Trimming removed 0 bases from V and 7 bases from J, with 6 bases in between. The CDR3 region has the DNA TGTGCCAGCAGCCAAGAGACCGGTGAAGCTTTCTTT. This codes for CASSQETGEAFF.

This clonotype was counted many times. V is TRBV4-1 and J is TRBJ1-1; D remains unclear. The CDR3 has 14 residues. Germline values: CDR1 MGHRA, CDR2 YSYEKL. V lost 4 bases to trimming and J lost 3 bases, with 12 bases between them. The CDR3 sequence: CASSPQYTDTEAFF. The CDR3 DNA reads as TGCGCCAGCAGCCCCCAATACACGGACACTGAAGCTTTCTTT.

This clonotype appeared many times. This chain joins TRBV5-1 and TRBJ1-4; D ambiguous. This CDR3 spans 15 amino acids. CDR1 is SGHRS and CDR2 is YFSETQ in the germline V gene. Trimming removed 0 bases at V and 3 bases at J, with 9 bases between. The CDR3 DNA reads TGCGCCAGCAGCTTGGGGGTGGCCGCTAATGAAAAACTGTTTTTT. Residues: CASSLGVAANEKLFF.

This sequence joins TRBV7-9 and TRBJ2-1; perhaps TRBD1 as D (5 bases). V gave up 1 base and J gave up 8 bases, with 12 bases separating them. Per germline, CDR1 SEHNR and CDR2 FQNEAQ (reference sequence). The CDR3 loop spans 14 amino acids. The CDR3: CASSLDRLGDEQFF. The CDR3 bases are TGTGCCAGCAGCTTAGACAGGTTGGGCGATGAGCAGTTCTTC.

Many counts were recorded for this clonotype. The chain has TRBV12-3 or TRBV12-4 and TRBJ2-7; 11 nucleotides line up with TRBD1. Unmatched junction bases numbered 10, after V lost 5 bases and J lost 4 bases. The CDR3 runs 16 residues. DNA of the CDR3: TGTGCCAGCAGTCTAGGGGACAGGGGGACCCCTTACGAGCAGTACTTC. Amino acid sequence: CASSLGDRGTPYEQYF.

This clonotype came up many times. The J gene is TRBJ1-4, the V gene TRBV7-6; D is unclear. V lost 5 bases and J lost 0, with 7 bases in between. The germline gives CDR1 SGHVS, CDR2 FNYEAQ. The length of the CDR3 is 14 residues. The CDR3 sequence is CASSQDATNEKLFF. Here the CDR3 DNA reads TGTGCCAGCAGCCAAGATGCAACTAATGAAAAACTGTTTTTT.